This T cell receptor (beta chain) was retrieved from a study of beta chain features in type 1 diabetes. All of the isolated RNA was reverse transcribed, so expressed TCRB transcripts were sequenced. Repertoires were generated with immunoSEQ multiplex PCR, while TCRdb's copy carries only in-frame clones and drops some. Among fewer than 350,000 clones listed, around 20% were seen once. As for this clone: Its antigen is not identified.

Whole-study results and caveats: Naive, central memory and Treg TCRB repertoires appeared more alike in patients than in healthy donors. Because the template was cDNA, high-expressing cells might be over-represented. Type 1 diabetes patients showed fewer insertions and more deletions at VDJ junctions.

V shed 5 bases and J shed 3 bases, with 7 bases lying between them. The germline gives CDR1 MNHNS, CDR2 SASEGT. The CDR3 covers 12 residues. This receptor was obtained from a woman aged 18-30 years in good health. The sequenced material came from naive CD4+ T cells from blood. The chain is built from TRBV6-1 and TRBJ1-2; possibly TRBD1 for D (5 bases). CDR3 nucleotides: TGTGCCAGCAGTCAACAGGACTATGGCTACACCTTC. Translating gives CASSQQDYGYTF.